The next 30 T cell receptor beta chains were all read from a single sample in a study of T-cell memory formation after mild COVID-19 listed by TCRdb under 2021. Library method: 5' RACE. TCRdb names Illumina NovaSeq 6000 as the instrument used. TCRdb applied fastp at Q25 and MiXCR to the public reads, then kept only in-frame beta chains. CDR3 protein sequences are deduplicated, and each keeps its most common genes and DNA. The sample profile shows 250,000 to 350,000 distinct CDR3 sequences; roughly a fifth of them were found once. Over 20% of the sample comes from the top ten. The specimen sequenced was PBMCs or a T cell subset sorted from them (not recorded which). The origin of the receptors is a young man who had mild COVID-19 (a few samples of this study predate the infection). The sample titles of this study are shuffled in the database, so cell type and time point are left out; the donor was told from shared clones.

V is TRBV20-1 and J is TRBJ1-1, with D possibly TRBD1 on 5 matching bases. The V end was cut by 5 bases, the J end by 0 bases, with 13 bases between. The germline gives CDR1 DFQATT, CDR2 SNEGSKA (reference sequence). This CDR3 is 14 amino acids long. The CDR3 bases are TGCAGTGCTCCCGAGACAGCCATGAACACTGAAGCTTTCTTT. Protein sequence: CSAPETAMNTEAFF.

The chain employs TRBV7-3 and TRBJ2-1; D may be TRBD2 (6 bases). CDR1 is SGHTA and CDR2 is FQGTGA in the germline V gene. The V end was cut by 5 bases, the J end by 7 bases, with 15 bases between. This CDR3 spans 14 amino acids. CDR3 sequence: CASSQTRARNEQFF. The CDR3 DNA follows: TGTGCCAGCAGCCAGACTAGGGCTAGGAATGAGCAGTTCTTC.

This clonotype was observed a few times. V usage is TRBV20-1 and J usage is TRBJ1-4, with D perhaps matching TRBD1 (5 bases). V was clipped by 6 bases and J by 5 bases, with 10 bases between them. Germline CDR1 reads DFQATT; CDR2 reads SNEGSKA (reference sequence). The CDR3 is made up of 12 amino acids. As DNA, the CDR3 is TGCAGTGCCATAGACAGAAATGAAAAACTGTTTTTT. This encodes CSAIDRNEKLFF.

The sample holds a few counts of this clonotype. J is TRBJ2-1 and V is TRBV24-1; 7 bases match TRBD1. CDR1 is KGHDR and CDR2 is SFDVKD in the germline V gene. There are 15 residues in the CDR3. V shed 5 bases, J shed 5 bases, and the junction held 8 bases outside the gene matches. The CDR3 protein is CATSGGTGVDNEQFF. The CDR3, as DNA: TGTGCCACCAGTGGAGGTACAGGGGTTGACAATGAGCAGTTCTTC.

This clonotype was detected many times. CDR3 region: CASSQVVGDPQFF. For the CDR3, the DNA is TGCGCCAGCAGCCAAGTGGTGGGGGATCCGCAGTTCTTC. This chain connects TRBV4-3 to TRBJ2-1, with D perhaps matching TRBD1 or TRBD2 (5 bases each). Germline V CDR1 and CDR2: LGHNA, YSLEER. The V and J ends lost 1 base and 12 bases respectively, with 13 bases between them. The CDR3 has 13 residues.

The V and J genes are TRBV11-2 and TRBJ2-7; TRBD2 might be the D (5 bases). The V and J ends lost 1 base and 2 bases respectively, with 12 bases between them. CDR1 is SGHAT and CDR2 is FQNNGV in the germline V gene. The CDR3 is made up of 15 amino acids. Here the CDR3 reads CASSLGQPGTYEQYF. In nucleotides, the CDR3 is TGTGCCAGCAGCTTAGGCCAACCGGGAACCTACGAGCAGTACTTC. Together with reference TRBV11-2 and TRBJ2-7, the CDR3 gives the full variable domain: EAGVAQSPRYKIIEKRQSVAFWCNPISGHATLYWYQQILGQGPKLLIQFQNNGVVDDSQLPKDRFSAERLKGVDSTLKIQPAKLEDSAVYLCASSLGQPGTYEQYFGPGTRLTVT.

This clonotype appeared a few times. The chain is built from TRBV12-3 or TRBV12-4 and TRBJ2-1; no clear D gene. Trimming cost V 2 bases and J 9 bases, with 8 bases left between them. The CDR3 length is 12 residues. The CDR3 protein is CASSLPRAEQFF. CDR3 DNA sequence: TGTGCCAGCAGTTTACCCCGGGCTGAGCAGTTCTTC.

The chain joins TRBV28 to TRBJ1-1; possibly TRBD1 for D (5 bases). From germline, CDR1 is MDHEN and CDR2 SYDVKM. V lost 2 bases and J 4 bases, leaving 14 bases between the germline ends. The length of the CDR3 is 15 residues. The DNA of the CDR3 is TGTGCCAGCAGTTTAGGGGGATACCGGACCACTGAAGCTTTCTTT. Its translation: CASSLGGYRTTEAFF.

This clonotype has at least ten counts. The rearrangement joins TRBV5-5 to TRBJ2-4; D might be TRBD2 (6 bases). This CDR3 comprises 14 residues. The V gene's germline CDR1 is SGHKS and CDR2 YYEKEE (reference sequence). Trimming took 1 base from V and 5 from J, leaving 10 bases between them. The chain's CDR3 is CASSLLLAENIQYF. The CDR3 DNA reads TGTGCCAGCAGCTTGTTACTAGCTGAAAACATTCAGTACTTC.

V usage is TRBV7-9 and J usage is TRBJ2-3, with 7 bases identical to TRBD2. The germline V gene has CDR1 SEHNR and CDR2 FQNEAQ (reference sequence). The CDR3 runs 18 residues. V lost 5 bases to trimming and J lost 0 bases; unmatched junction nucleotides: 14. The CDR3 region is CASSKNRGLAVSTDTQYF. As DNA, the CDR3 is TGTGCCAGCAGCAAAAATCGCGGGCTAGCGGTTAGCACAGATACGCAGTATTTT.

This clonotype has more than one count but fewer than ten. The CDR3 nucleotides are TGCGCCAGCAGGCGGGCGGGACAGGGGTCAGATACGCAGTATTTT. Its translation: CASRRAGQGSDTQYF. The rearrangement joins TRBV5-1 to TRBJ2-3; 10 bases are shared with TRBD1. The V segment lost 5 bases and the J segment 4 bases; nucleotides outside the gene matches: 7. The CDR3 contains 15 residues. Per the germline V gene, CDR1 is SGHRS and CDR2 is YFSETQ.

The V call is TRBV19, the J call TRBJ1-5; tentatively, D is TRBD1 (5 bases). Germline V gene lookup returns CDR1 LNHDA and CDR2 SQIVND (reference sequence). Trimming left V 3 bases short and J 6 bases short, with 9 bases between. The CDR3 has 13 residues. The CDR3 loop is CASSIGGTQPQHF. The CDR3 DNA is TGTGCCAGTAGTATCGGAGGGACTCAGCCCCAGCATTTT. Variable domain in full (rest from reference TRBV19 and TRBJ1-5): DGGITQSPKYLFRKEGQNVTLSCEQNLNHDAMYWYRQDPGQGLRLIYYSQIVNDFQKGDIAEGYSVSREKKESFPLTVTSAQKNPTAFYLCASSIGGTQPQHFGDGTRLSIL.

This clonotype was detected a few times. This sequence joins TRBV6-2 or TRBV6-3 and TRBJ2-7; D might be TRBD1 or TRBD2, each matching 6 bases. This CDR3 spans 14 amino acids. CDR1 and CDR2 from the germline V gene are MNHEY and SVGEGT. Trimming took off 4 bases at V and 2 bases at J, with 12 bases between the two ends. The CDR3 loop is CASSSPGDTYEQYF. As DNA, the CDR3 is TGTGCCAGCAGTTCCCCGGGGGACACCTACGAGCAGTACTTC.

This chain uses TRBV28 with TRBJ2-2; 10 bases map to TRBD1. CDR3 length equals 16 residues. The V and J ends lost 8 bases and 4 bases, in that order; junction bases with no gene match: 10. Germline CDR1 and CDR2: MDHEN and SYDVKM. The CDR3 here is CASQGAGQGTTGELFF. The CDR3 DNA reads as TGTGCCAGCCAGGGAGCGGGACAGGGGACCACCGGGGAGCTGTTTTTT. The whole variable domain, remainder taken from reference TRBV28 and TRBJ2-2, is DVKVTQSSRYLVKRTGEKVFLECVQDMDHENMFWYRQDPGLGLRLIYFSYDVKMKEKGDIPEGYSVSREKKERFSLILESASTNQTSMYLCASQGAGQGTTGELFFGEGSRLTVL.

This clonotype has more than one count but fewer than ten. DNA of the CDR3: TGTGCCAGCAGCCCCGGCGGAGGAGGTAACTATGGCTACACCTTC. This translates into CASSPGGGGNYGYTF. The J gene is TRBJ1-2, the V gene TRBV7-2; D is ambiguous. The V and J ends lost 5 bases and 1 base respectively, with 14 bases between them. The V gene's germline CDR1 is SGHTA and CDR2 FQGNSA. There are 15 residues in the CDR3.

A few counts support this clonotype. The chain recombines TRBV15 with TRBJ2-7; tentatively, D is TRBD1 (7 bases). Germline values: CDR1 LNHNV, CDR2 YYDKDF (reference sequence). There are 14 residues in the CDR3. V was cut by 5 bases and J by 6 bases, with 17 bases left in between. The CDR3 sequence: CATSGGTATSEQYF. The CDR3 DNA follows: TGTGCCACCAGCGGAGGGACAGCCACCTCCGAGCAGTACTTC. The full variable domain, completed using reference TRBV15 and TRBJ2-7, is DAMVIQNPRYQVTQFGKPVTLSCSQTLNHNVMYWYQQKSSQAPKLLFHYYDKDFNNEADTPDNFQSRRPNTSFCFLDIRSPGLGDTAMYLCATSGGTATSEQYFGPGTRLTVT.

This chain joins TRBV12-3 or TRBV12-4 and TRBJ2-7; 9 bases agree with TRBD1. The CDR3 covers 13 residues. The junction had 7 bases not matched to a gene; V was cut back by 5 bases and J by 8 bases. CDR3 protein: CASSPGTGTKQYF. Here the CDR3 DNA reads TGTGCCAGCAGTCCCGGGACAGGGACCAAGCAGTACTTC.

This clonotype occurred many times. Here the CDR3 DNA reads TGTGCCAGCAGCGTGGACGGCTACGAGCAGTACGTC. This gives the protein CASSVDGYEQYV. The V and J genes are TRBV7-2 and TRBJ2-7, with D unresolved. The V end lost 5 bases, the J end lost 3 bases, and 8 bases lay between the germline ends. Germline V CDR1 and CDR2: SGHTA, FQGNSA. The CDR3 has 12 residues.

The chain couples TRBV9 to TRBJ2-2; D possibly corresponds to TRBD1 (6 bases). The germline V and J ends were trimmed by 4 bases and 8 bases, with 15 bases remaining between them. CDR3 length: 14 residues. Germline assignment: CDR1 SGDLS and CDR2 YYNGEE. CDR3: CASSPREGEGELFF. CDR3 nucleotides: TGTGCCAGCAGCCCCCGCGAGGGGGAAGGGGAGCTGTTTTTT.

This clonotype appeared many times. A read error may account for a junction end that differs from germline. The chain has TRBV5-1 and TRBJ1-1; no clear D gene. The germline V gene has CDR1 SGHRS and CDR2 YFSETQ. The CDR3 spans 13 residues. The CDR3 reads CASSFPGNTEAFF. In nucleotides, the CDR3 is TGTGCCAGCAGCTTCCCCGGGAACACTGAAGCTTTCTTT.

This chain connects TRBV7-2 to TRBJ2-7, with TRBD2 matching 13 bases. V shed 3 bases and J 6 bases; nucleotides not matched to a gene: 5. This CDR3 has 15 residues. Germline values: CDR1 SGHTA, CDR2 FQGNSA. The CDR3 DNA reads as TGTGCCAGCAGCTTTGGACTAGCGGGGGATACCGAGCAGTACTTC. It encodes CASSFGLAGDTEQYF. The full variable domain, in which reference TRBV7-2 and TRBJ2-7 provide the parts outside the CDR3, is GAGVSQSPSNKVTEKGKDVELRCDPISGHTALYWYRQSLGQGLEFLIYFQGNSAPDKSGLPSDRFSAERTGGSVSTLTIQRTQQEDSAVYLCASSFGLAGDTEQYFGPGTRLTVT.

CDR3 DNA: TGTGCCAGCACCCAGGGCTCTGGGGCCAACGTCCTGACTTTC. Its translation is CASTQGSGANVLTF. This chain connects TRBV7-2 to TRBJ2-6; TRBD1 might be the D (5 bases). This CDR3 comprises 14 residues. With 7 bases removed from V and 0 bases from J, the gap between germline ends came to 7 bases. CDR1 is SGHTA and CDR2 is FQGNSA in the germline V gene.

The chain has TRBV7-9 and TRBJ2-1; tentative D call: TRBD1 (5 bases). CDR3 size: 15 residues. CDR1 is SEHNR, CDR2 FQNEAQ, per germline (reference sequence). Trimming took off 5 bases at V and 5 bases at J, with 16 bases between the two ends. The DNA of the CDR3 is TGTGCCAGCAGCGACGCCAGGGTGGGAAACAATGAGCAGTTCTTC. This encodes CASSDARVGNNEQFF. Full variable domain (missing parts from reference TRBV7-9 and TRBJ2-1): DTGVSQNPRHKITKRGQNVTFRCDPISEHNRLYWYRQTLGQGPEFLTYFQNEAQLEKSRLLSDRFSAERPKGSFSTLEIQRTEQGDSAMYLCASSDARVGNNEQFFGPGTRLTVL.

V usage is TRBV9 and J usage is TRBJ2-1; 8 nucleotides agree with TRBD1. The V segment lost 0 bases and the J segment 10 bases; nucleotides outside the gene matches: 6. Germline loops: CDR1 SGDLS, CDR2 YYNGEE. The CDR3 runs 14 residues. This CDR3 is CASSVGTGRGEQFF. CDR3 DNA: TGTGCCAGCAGCGTAGGGACAGGGAGAGGGGAGCAGTTCTTC.

The V and J genes are TRBV20-1 and TRBJ1-2; no definite D call. Germline assignment: CDR1 DFQATT and CDR2 SNEGSKA (reference sequence). V was clipped by 0 bases and J by 0 bases, with 14 bases between them. This CDR3 has 16 residues. DNA of the CDR3: TGCAGTGCTAGAGAGATGGAAAGGGCATCTAACTATGGCTACACCTTC. This encodes CSAREMERASNYGYTF.

This clonotype was seen many times. The rearrangement uses TRBV5-1 and TRBJ2-5; D perhaps matches TRBD1 (5 bases). Germline values: CDR1 SGHRS, CDR2 YFSETQ. Trimming stripped 0 bases from V and 2 bases from J, with 5 bases between. The CDR3 has 13 residues. The CDR3, as DNA: TGCGCCAGCAGCTTGGACAGGCAAGAGACCCAGTACTTC. This translates into CASSLDRQETQYF.

This chain connects TRBV12-5 to TRBJ2-3; D uncertain. The CDR3 has 16 residues. Trimming cost V 4 bases and J 8 bases, with 22 bases left between them. Germline V CDR1 and CDR2: LGHNT, FRNRAP. The CDR3 bases are TGTGCTAGTGGTTCCATCTCTCCCGTAGTTTGGGGTACGCAGTATTTT. Its translation is CASGSISPVVWGTQYF.

In this sample, this clonotype turned up a few times. The V call is TRBV6-2 or TRBV6-3, the J call TRBJ2-2; no clear D gene. CDR3 length: 13 amino acids. Trimming took off 6 bases at V and 3 bases at J, with 8 bases between the two ends. The V gene's germline CDR1 is MNHEY and CDR2 SVGEGT. CDR3 nucleotides: TGTGCCAGCAGGGACCCTTACACCGGGGAGCTGTTTTTT. Translating it yields CASRDPYTGELFF.

CDR3 sequence reads: CSATLGGAGETQYF. CDR3 sequence (DNA): TGCAGTGCTACCCTCGGGGGGGCCGGAGAGACCCAGTACTTC. This chain links TRBV20-1 with TRBJ2-5, with 8 positions matching TRBD2. The CDR3 sequence is 14 residues long. Trimming at V came to 4 bases and at J to 4 bases, leaving 8 bases not matched to a gene. Germline CDR1 reads DFQATT; CDR2 reads SNEGSKA (reference sequence).

The chain employs TRBV27 and TRBJ2-7, with 9 bases lining up with TRBD1. Germline CDR1 is MNHEY and CDR2 is SMNVEV (reference sequence). V gave up 6 bases and J gave up 2 bases; unmatched junction bases: 8. This CDR3 is built from 15 residues. The CDR3 region is CASRTGTGYAYEQYF. The CDR3 nucleotides read TGTGCCAGCAGGACTGGGACAGGGTACGCCTACGAGCAGTACTTC.